These 18 T cell receptor beta chains were sequenced from one sample in a study of Graves' ophthalmopathy and Graves' hyperthyroidism. RNA transcripts served as template for amplifying TCR beta CDR3 sequences. Second-round multiplex PCR followed a first-round RT-PCR using HTBI primers. In TCRdb, the multiplex PCR reads were re-called with MiXCR into one record per CDR3 protein. Of about 550,000 distinct CDR3 sequences in the sample, approximately 37% were seen once. The specimen sequenced was peripheral blood or thyroid tissue (not recorded which). The source of these receptors is an adult man with Graves' hyperthyroidism.

About this clonotype: The conserved phenylalanine or tryptophan normally closing the CDR3 is absent here, so this likely arose from a read error. The rearrangement links TRBV3-1 to TRBJ2-7; no firm D call. Trimming cost V 2 bases and J 4 bases, with 3 bases left between them. This CDR3 has 11 amino acids. Germline values: CDR1 LGHDT, CDR2 YNNKEL (reference sequence). The CDR3 loop is CASSQLYEQYL. The CDR3 DNA is TGTGCCAGCAGCCAACTATACGAGCAGTACCTC.

This rearrangement joins TRBV29-1 to TRBJ2-1; tentative D call: TRBD2 (6 bases). The V end lost 4 bases, the J end lost 8 bases, and 12 bases lay between the germline ends. From germline, CDR1 is SQVTM and CDR2 ANQGSEA. CDR3 length equals 12 residues. CDR3 sequence reads: CSVAAGRHEQFF. CDR3 bases: TGCAGCGTTGCCGCAGGGAGGCATGAGCAGTTCTTC.

This chain links TRBV7-8 with TRBJ1-1, with 9 nucleotides matching TRBD1. Germline lookup yields CDR1 SGHVS and CDR2 FQNEAQ. V gave up 5 bases and J gave up 6 bases; unmatched junction bases: 4. This CDR3 is 13 amino acids long. CDR3 sequence: CASSKGTGSEAFF. The CDR3 coding sequence is TGTGCCAGCAGCAAAGGGACAGGGTCTGAAGCTTTCTTT.

The chain combines TRBV25-1 with TRBJ1-5, with no clear D. This CDR3 is 13 amino acids long. Germline values: CDR1 MGHDK, CDR2 SYGVNS. The CDR3 protein is CAHVGNGEGPQHF. The CDR3 DNA reads TGTGCGCACGTTGGCAACGGGGAAGGGCCCCAGCATTTT. The full variable domain, rest sourced from reference TRBV25-1 and TRBJ1-5, is EADIYQTPRYLVIGTGKKITLECSQTMGHDKMYWYQQDPGMELHLIHYSYGVNSTEKGDLSSESTVSRIRTEHFPLTLESARPSHTSQYLCAHVGNGEGPQHFGDGTRLSIL.

Concerning this clonotype: A junction end diverges from the germline sequence, so it may reflect a read error. The CDR3 loop reads CASSATGENGKLFF. The DNA of the CDR3 is TGTGCCAGCAGTGCTACGGGGGAGAATGGAAAACTGTTTTTT. The V and J genes are TRBV2 and TRBJ1-4; tentatively, D is TRBD1 (5 bases). CDR3 length equals 14 residues. Looked up from germline, CDR1 is SNHLY and CDR2 is FYNNEI.

This clonotype was counted ten times or more. J is TRBJ1-6 and V is TRBV4-1; a possible D gene is TRBD1 (6 bases). CDR3 length: 16 residues. The V end lost 7 bases, the J end lost 0 bases, and 13 bases lay between the germline ends. The germline CDR1 and CDR2 sequences are MGHRA and YSYEKL. In DNA, the CDR3 is TGCGCCAGCAACTATCGGGACAACTCCTATAATTCACCCCTCCACTTT. Translation gives CASNYRDNSYNSPLHF.

Many counts were recorded for this clonotype. V gene TRBV11-2 combines with J gene TRBJ1-1; TRBD1 is a possible D gene (5 bases). CDR1 is SGHAT and CDR2 is FQNNGV in the germline V gene. The CDR3 contains 13 residues. Trimming stripped 5 bases from V and 6 bases from J, with 13 bases between. Here the CDR3 DNA reads TGTGCCAGCAGCCGGGACTATCAGTCTGAAGCTTTCTTT. Translation: CASSRDYQSEAFF.

This sequence joins TRBV7-9 and TRBJ2-7; D is perhaps TRBD1 (5 bases). V lost 5 bases and J 3 bases, leaving 11 bases between the germline ends. The CDR3 has 13 residues. Germline CDR1 is SEHNR and CDR2 is FQNEAQ (reference sequence). The CDR3 bases are TGTGCCAGCAGCCCCCGGACACTCTACGAGCAGTACTTC. This sequence encodes CASSPRTLYEQYF.

The gene calls are TRBV7-6 and TRBJ2-2, with 9 nucleotides matching TRBD1. The ends lost 6 bases at V and 6 bases at J; junction bases unmatched: 5. Germline-derived CDR1 and CDR2 are SGHVS and FNYEAQ. This CDR3 contains 14 residues. CDR3 bases: TGTGCCAGCAGTGAAACAGGGGGCCCCGGGGAGCTGTTTTTT. This encodes CASSETGGPGELFF.

This chain joins TRBV15 and TRBJ1-1; TRBD1 is a possible D gene (6 bases). CDR3 size: 15 residues. Germline CDR1 and CDR2: LNHNV and YYDKDF (reference sequence). Between the trimmed V and J ends, which lost 3 bases and 7 bases, there was a span of 18 bases. DNA for the CDR3: TGTGCCACCAGCAGGACAGCGGGGGCACCGGATGAAGCTTTCTTT. Protein sequence: CATSRTAGAPDEAFF.

The sample holds a few counts of this clonotype. The rearrangement uses TRBV6-5 and TRBJ1-5; D ambiguous. The V end lost 6 bases, the J end lost 0 bases, and 12 bases lay between the germline ends. Germline V gives CDR1 MNHEY, CDR2 SVGAGI. The CDR3 totals 15 residues. The CDR3: CASSRYGNSNQPQHF. In DNA, the CDR3 is TGTGCCAGCAGCCGTTACGGGAATAGCAATCAGCCCCAGCATTTT.

This chain joins TRBV20-1 and TRBJ1-2; D gene unclear. Germline V gives CDR1 DFQATT, CDR2 SNEGSKA (reference sequence). Trimming removed 3 bases from V and 11 bases from J, with 13 bases in between. CDR3 size: 11 residues. The CDR3 protein is CSARYPGRYTF. In nucleotides, the CDR3 is TGCAGTGCTAGGTATCCTGGGCGGTACACCTTC.

This rearrangement joins TRBV20-1 to TRBJ1-2, with D maybe TRBD1 (5 bases). The CDR3 has 14 amino acids. V dropped 1 base and J dropped 5 bases, with 14 bases sitting between them. Germline-derived CDR1 and CDR2 are DFQATT and SNEGSKA (reference sequence). The CDR3 sequence is CSARGGGAEYGYTF. CDR3 in DNA: TGCAGTGCTAGAGGGGGTGGGGCAGAATATGGCTACACCTTC.

This clonotype was observed a handful of times. The chain uses TRBV30 and TRBJ1-2; the match to TRBD1 covers 8 bases. The V gene end was trimmed by 5 bases and the J gene end by 13 bases; junction bases not matched to a gene: 6. The CDR3 covers 10 residues. Per the germline V gene, CDR1 is GTSNPN and CDR2 is SVGIG (reference sequence). CDR3 region: CAWGVDRGTF. CDR3 coding DNA: TGTGCCTGGGGGGTAGACAGGGGCACCTTC.

This clonotype came up a few times. The V gene is TRBV25-1, the J gene TRBJ2-3, with 7 nucleotides matching TRBD2. Germline assignment: CDR1 MGHDK and CDR2 SYGVNS. The CDR3 has 15 residues. The V and J ends lost 1 base and 5 bases, in that order; junction bases with no gene match: 6. The CDR3 is CASSEWEGLGDTQYF. As DNA, the CDR3 is TGTGCCAGCAGTGAATGGGAGGGATTGGGAGATACGCAGTATTTT.

Of note for this clonotype: The conserved phenylalanine or tryptophan normally closing the CDR3 is absent here, so this likely arose from a read error. Because the CDR3's place on the DNA is in doubt, the DNA is left out and the CDR3 is given as listed by TCRdb. This sequence joins TRBV20-1 and TRBJ2-2; the DNA was not compared with TRBD1, the D call given in the table. Termini included, the CDR3 measures 10 amino acids. CDR1 is DFQATT and CDR2 is SNEGSKA in the germline V gene (reference sequence). CDR3 region: CSAREGGGGL.

The chain combines TRBV29-1 with TRBJ2-3, with D perhaps TRBD1 (5 bases). CDR1 and CDR2 from the germline V gene are SQVTM and ANQGSEA. Trimming removed 0 bases at V and 6 bases at J, with 10 bases between. This CDR3 contains 13 residues. The CDR3 nucleotides read TGCAGCGTTGAAGATGGGGCTGACGATACGCAGTATTTT. This translates into CSVEDGADDTQYF.

This clonotype has just a few counts. The rearrangement uses TRBV15 and TRBJ2-3, with TRBD1 identical over 7 bases. CDR3 length: 14 residues. The germline V gene has CDR1 LNHNV and CDR2 YYDKDF (reference sequence). J was trimmed by 0 bases and V by 5 bases; bases with no gene match: 2. The CDR3 is CATSRDSSTDTQYF. DNA for the CDR3: TGTGCCACCAGCCGGGACAGCAGCACAGATACGCAGTATTTT. Full variable domain (remainder filled in from reference TRBV15 and TRBJ2-3): DAMVIQNPRYQVTQFGKPVTLSCSQTLNHNVMYWYQQKSSQAPKLLFHYYDKDFNNEADTPDNFQSRRPNTSFCFLDIRSPGLGDTAMYLCATSRDSSTDTQYFGPGTRLTVL.